The 7 T cell receptor beta chains below all came from one sample that was sequenced in a study of blood T cell repertoires in COVID-19. Clones were read by immunoSEQ multiplex PCR, and TCRdb kept only the in-frame ones, dropping some. Among approximately 190,000 clones, around four fifths were seen once, and the ten largest hold roughly 14%. The material sequenced was peripheral blood. The source of these receptors is a man aged 25 to 45 with active or convalescent COVID-19.

The J gene is TRBJ1-5, the V gene TRBV10-3; TRBD1 agrees at 9 bases. V was pared by 0 bases and J by 6 bases, with 3 bases of the junction left unmatched. The germline gives CDR1 ENHRY, CDR2 SYGVKD. This CDR3 is built from 15 residues. The CDR3 bases are TGTGCCATCAGTGAGTCGACAGGGGGGTTTCAGCCCCAGCATTTT. Its protein is CAISESTGGFQPQHF.

This clone was seen a handful of times. The chain couples TRBV2 to TRBJ1-3, with D tentatively TRBD1 (5 bases). The CDR3 length is 16 residues. Germline CDR1 reads SNHLY; CDR2 reads FYNNEI. The V end was cut by 6 bases, the J end by 0 bases, with 15 bases between. CDR3 DNA sequence: TGTGCCAGCAGCGCCCGGGGGGTCCTCTCTGGAAACACCATATATTTT. Its translation is CASSARGVLSGNTIYF.

V and J are TRBV24-1 and TRBJ1-1, with 9 bases aligning to TRBD1. The germline CDR1 and CDR2 sequences are KGHDR and SFDVKD. The CDR3 runs 17 residues. The J segment lost 11 bases and the V segment lost 3 bases, leaving 18 bases of the junction unmatched. The CDR3 reads CATSDRTGTGRIQLAFF. The CDR3 nucleotides are TGTGCCACCAGTGATAGGACCGGGACAGGGCGTATCCAATTGGCTTTCTTT.

The chain combines TRBV7-9 with TRBJ2-1; TRBD2 matches at 14 bases. Losses at the gene ends were 5 bases for V and 7 bases for J; bases not matched to a gene: 10. Per germline, CDR1 SEHNR and CDR2 FQNEAQ (reference sequence). The CDR3 is made up of 17 amino acids. The CDR3 DNA is TGTGCCAGCAGCGGGGGGACTAGCGGGAGTCTAAGGAATGAGCAGTTCTTC. Translation: CASSGGTSGSLRNEQFF.

This clone appeared once. CDR3 in amino acids: CASSQGRGSGGSADTQYF. The CDR3 coding sequence is TGTGCCAGCAGCCAAGGGAGAGGTAGCGGGGGGTCTGCAGATACGCAGTATTTT. The chain is built from TRBV3-1 (or the pseudogene TRBV3-2) and TRBJ2-3; 10 nucleotides line up with TRBD2. Trimming took 1 base from V and 4 from J; bases not matched to a gene: 11. This CDR3 contains 18 residues. Germline V gene data show CDR1 as LGHDT and CDR2 as YNNKEL (reference sequence).

The chain employs TRBV5-1 and TRBJ1-4; 7 positions agree with TRBD1. Trimming at V came to 3 bases and at J to 5 bases, leaving 1 base not matched to a gene. The CDR3 totals 13 residues. Per germline, CDR1 SGHRS and CDR2 YFSETQ. The CDR3 region is CASSSGGNEKLFF. In DNA, the CDR3 is TGCGCCAGCAGCTCAGGGGGGAATGAAAAACTGTTTTTT.

The J gene is TRBJ2-5, the V gene TRBV28, with 7 nucleotides matching TRBD1. Germline-derived CDR1 and CDR2 are MDHEN and SYDVKM. The CDR3 extends over 14 amino acids. J gave up 5 bases and V 4 bases, and 7 bases lay outside the gene matches. The CDR3 coding sequence is TGTGCCAGCAGTTCGGGACAGCTCCGTGAGACCCAGTACTTC. Protein product: CASSSGQLRETQYF. Filled out from reference TRBV28 and TRBJ2-5, the complete variable domain reads DVKVTQSSRYLVKRTGEKVFLECVQDMDHENMFWYRQDPGLGLRLIYFSYDVKMKEKGDIPEGYSVSREKKERFSLILESASTNQTSMYLCASSSGQLRETQYFGPGTRLLVL.